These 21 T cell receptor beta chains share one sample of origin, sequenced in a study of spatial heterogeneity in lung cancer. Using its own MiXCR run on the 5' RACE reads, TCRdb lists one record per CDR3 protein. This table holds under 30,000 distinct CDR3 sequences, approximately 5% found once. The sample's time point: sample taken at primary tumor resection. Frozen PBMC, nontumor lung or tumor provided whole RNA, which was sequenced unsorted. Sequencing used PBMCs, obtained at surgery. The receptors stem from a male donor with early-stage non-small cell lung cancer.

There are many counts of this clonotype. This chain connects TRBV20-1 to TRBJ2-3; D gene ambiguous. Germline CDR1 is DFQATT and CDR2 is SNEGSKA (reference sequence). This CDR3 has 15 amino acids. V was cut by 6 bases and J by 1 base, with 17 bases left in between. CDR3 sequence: CSAPLDQDGTDTQYF. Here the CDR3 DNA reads TGCAGTGCCCCGTTGGACCAGGATGGCACAGATACGCAGTATTTT.

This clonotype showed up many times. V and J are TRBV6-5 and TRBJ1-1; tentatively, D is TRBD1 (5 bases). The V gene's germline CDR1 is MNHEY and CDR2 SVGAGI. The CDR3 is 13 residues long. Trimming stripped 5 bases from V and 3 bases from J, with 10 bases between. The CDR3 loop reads CASSDGTHTEAFF. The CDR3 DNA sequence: TGTGCCAGCAGTGACGGGACGCACACTGAAGCTTTCTTT.

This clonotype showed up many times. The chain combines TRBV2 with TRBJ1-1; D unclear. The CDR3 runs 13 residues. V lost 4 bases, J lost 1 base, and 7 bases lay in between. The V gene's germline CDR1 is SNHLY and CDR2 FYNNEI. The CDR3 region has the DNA TGTGCCAGCAGTGCCTTGGAGAACACTGAAGCTTTCTTT. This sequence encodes CASSALENTEAFF. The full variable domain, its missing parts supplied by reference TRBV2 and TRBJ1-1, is EPEVTQTPSHQVTQMGQEVILRCVPISNHLYFYWYRQILGQKVEFLVSFYNNEISEKSEIFDDQFSVERPDGSNFTLKIRSTKLEDSAMYFCASSALENTEAFFGQGTRLTVV.

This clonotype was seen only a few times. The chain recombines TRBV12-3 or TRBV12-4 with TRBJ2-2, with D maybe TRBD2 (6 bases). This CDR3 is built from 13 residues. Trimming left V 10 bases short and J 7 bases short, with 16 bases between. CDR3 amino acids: CAILEGSNGELFF. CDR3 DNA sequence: TGTGCCATCCTGGAGGGCTCTAACGGGGAGCTGTTTTTT.

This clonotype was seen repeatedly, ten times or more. CDR3 region: CASSPSGGLDTQYF. DNA of the CDR3: TGTGCCAGCAGTCCATCTGGGGGGTTGGATACGCAGTATTTT. The chain links TRBV28 to TRBJ2-3, with D tentatively TRBD2 (6 bases). The CDR3 length is 14 residues. Germline CDR1 is MDHEN and CDR2 is SYDVKM. V was cut by 5 bases and J by 6 bases, with 15 bases left in between.

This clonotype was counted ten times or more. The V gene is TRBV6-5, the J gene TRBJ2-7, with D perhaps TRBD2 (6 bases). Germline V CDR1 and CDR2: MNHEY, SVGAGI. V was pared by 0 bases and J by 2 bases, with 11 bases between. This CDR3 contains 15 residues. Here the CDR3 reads CASSYSVSGAYEQYF. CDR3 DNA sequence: TGTGCCAGCAGTTACTCGGTTAGCGGCGCCTACGAGCAGTACTTC.

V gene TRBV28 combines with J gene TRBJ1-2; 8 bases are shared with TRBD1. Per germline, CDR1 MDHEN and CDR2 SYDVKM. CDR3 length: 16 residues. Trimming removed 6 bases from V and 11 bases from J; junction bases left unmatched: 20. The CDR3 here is CASRTDRGLEYVGYTF. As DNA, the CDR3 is TGTGCCAGCAGGACCGACAGGGGATTAGAGTATGTAGGATACACCTTC.

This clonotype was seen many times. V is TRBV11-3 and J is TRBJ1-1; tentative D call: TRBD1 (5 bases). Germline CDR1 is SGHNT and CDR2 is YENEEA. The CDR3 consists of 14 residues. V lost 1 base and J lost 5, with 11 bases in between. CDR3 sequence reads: CASSLGGRSTEAFF. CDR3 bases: TGTGCCAGCAGCTTAGGGGGGAGGAGTACTGAAGCTTTCTTT.

The CDR3 loop reads CASLESGTYEQYF. The CDR3 DNA is TGTGCCAGCCTTGAATCAGGGACCTACGAGCAGTACTTC. This rearrangement joins TRBV6-1 to TRBJ2-7; tentative D call: TRBD1 (5 bases). Germline V CDR1 and CDR2: MNHNS, SASEGT. This CDR3 contains 13 residues. V lost 8 bases, J lost 2 bases, and 13 bases lay in between.

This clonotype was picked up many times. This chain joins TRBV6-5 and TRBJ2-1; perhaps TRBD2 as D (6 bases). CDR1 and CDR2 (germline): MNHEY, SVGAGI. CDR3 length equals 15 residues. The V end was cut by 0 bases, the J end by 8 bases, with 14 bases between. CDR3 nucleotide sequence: TGTGCCAGCAGTTACTCCGGGACTCTTTCTGATGAGCAGTTCTTC. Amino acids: CASSYSGTLSDEQFF.

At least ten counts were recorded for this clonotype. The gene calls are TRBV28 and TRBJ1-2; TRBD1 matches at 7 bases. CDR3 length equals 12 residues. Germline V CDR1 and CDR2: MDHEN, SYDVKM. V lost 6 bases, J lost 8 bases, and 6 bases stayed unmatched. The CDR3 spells CASRTGDPGYTF. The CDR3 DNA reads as TGTGCCAGCAGAACAGGGGACCCCGGCTACACCTTC.

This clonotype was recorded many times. The CDR3 nucleotides read TGTGCCACCGGACTCGAAGAGACCCAGTACTTC. Protein product: CATGLEETQYF. The chain links TRBV10-3 to TRBJ2-5; tentatively, D is TRBD2 (5 bases). V lost 10 bases, J lost 3 bases, and 9 bases lay in between. Germline V CDR1 and CDR2: ENHRY, SYGVKD. The CDR3 is 11 residues long.

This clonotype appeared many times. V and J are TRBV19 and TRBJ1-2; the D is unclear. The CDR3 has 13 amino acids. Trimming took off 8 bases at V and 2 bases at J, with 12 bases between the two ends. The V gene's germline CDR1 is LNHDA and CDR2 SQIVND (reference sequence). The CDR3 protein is CASGRTFNYGYTF. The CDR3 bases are TGTGCCAGTGGTAGGACTTTCAACTATGGCTACACCTTC.

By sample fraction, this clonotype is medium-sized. In DNA, the CDR3 is TGTGCCAGCAGTCGCGTGGATCAGCCCCAGCATTTT. Protein sequence: CASSRVDQPQHF. The chain links TRBV12-3 or TRBV12-4 to TRBJ1-5; D ambiguous. Trimming pared 5 bases from V and 5 bases from J, leaving 7 bases between. The CDR3 is 12 residues long.

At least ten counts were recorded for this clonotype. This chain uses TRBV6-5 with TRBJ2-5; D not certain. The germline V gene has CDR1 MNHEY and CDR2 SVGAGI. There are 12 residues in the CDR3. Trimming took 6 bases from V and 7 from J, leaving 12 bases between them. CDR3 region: CASRSAPGTQYF. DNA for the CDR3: TGTGCCAGCAGATCAGCACCGGGGACCCAGTACTTC.

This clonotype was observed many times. CDR3 sequence: CASSYDPGRSYEQYF. The CDR3 region has the DNA TGTGCCAGCAGCTACGACCCCGGCCGGTCCTACGAGCAGTACTTC. The chain recombines TRBV2 with TRBJ2-7; unclear D gene. The CDR3 spans 15 residues. V lost 6 bases to trimming and J lost 1 base, with 16 bases between them. The V gene's germline CDR1 is SNHLY and CDR2 FYNNEI.

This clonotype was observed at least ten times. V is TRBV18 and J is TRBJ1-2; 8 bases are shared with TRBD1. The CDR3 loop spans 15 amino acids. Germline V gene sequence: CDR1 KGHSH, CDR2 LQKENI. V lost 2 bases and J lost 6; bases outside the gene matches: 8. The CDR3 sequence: CASSPGQGTSDGYTF. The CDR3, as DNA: TGTGCCAGCTCACCAGGACAGGGCACATCTGATGGCTACACCTTC.

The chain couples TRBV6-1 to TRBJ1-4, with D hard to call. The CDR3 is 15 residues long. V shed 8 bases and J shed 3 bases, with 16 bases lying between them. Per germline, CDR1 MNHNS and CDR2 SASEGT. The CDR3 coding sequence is TGTGCCAGCGCAGGCAACGGGCGGGCTAATGAAAAACTGTTTTTT. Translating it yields CASAGNGRANEKLFF.

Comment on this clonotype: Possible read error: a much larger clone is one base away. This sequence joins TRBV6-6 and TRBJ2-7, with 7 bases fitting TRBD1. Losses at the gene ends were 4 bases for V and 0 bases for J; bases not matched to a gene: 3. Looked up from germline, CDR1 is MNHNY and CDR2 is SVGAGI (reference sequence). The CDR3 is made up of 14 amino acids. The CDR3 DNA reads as TGTGCCAGCAGTTGGTGGGACAGCTCCTACGAGCAGTACTTC. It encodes CASSWWDSSYEQYF.

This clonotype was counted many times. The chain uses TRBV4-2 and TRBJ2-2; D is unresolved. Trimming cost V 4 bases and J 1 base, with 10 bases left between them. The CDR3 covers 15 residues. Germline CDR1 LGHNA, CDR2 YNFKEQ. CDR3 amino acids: CASSRVEMNTGELFF. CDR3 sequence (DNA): TGTGCCAGCAGCCGGGTAGAAATGAACACCGGGGAGCTGTTTTTT.

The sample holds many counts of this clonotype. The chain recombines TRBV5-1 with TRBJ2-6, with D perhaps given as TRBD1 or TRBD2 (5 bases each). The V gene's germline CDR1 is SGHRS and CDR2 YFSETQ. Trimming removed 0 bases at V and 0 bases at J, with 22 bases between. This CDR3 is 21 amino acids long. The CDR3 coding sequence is TGCGCCAGCAGCTTGGCCGGCCTGAGGGACCAGCGGCGCTCTGGGGCCAACGTCCTGACTTTC. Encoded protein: CASSLAGLRDQRRSGANVLTF.